This T cell receptor beta chain was sequenced for a study of T cell clonotyping in hematopoietic cell transplantation. Blood collection times were about day -28 and days 30, 100, 180 posttransplant. Study-wide results and limits: Recipient TCR diversity dropped after transplant; expanded clonotypes rose from day 30 to 180.

Comments on this clone: Its antigen remains unidentified.

Produced via immunoSEQ multiplex PCR; TCRdb's table is partial and in-frame only. The table has some 17,000 clones, under 90% seen once; the top ten hold 4% to 4.5%. This clonotype was obtained from a male patient over 55 who had an allogeneic stem cell transplant from a related donor, so the T cells may come from the graft donor. Some clones in this sample may be carry-over from other donors' samples. Source: PBMCs, taken 100 days after allogeneic stem cell transplant.

The CDR3 DNA reads TGCGCCAGCAGCCAAGATCCGGGGGGGGTCCCCGATACGCAGTATTTT. Translated: CASSQDPGGVPDTQYF. J is TRBJ2-3 and V is TRBV4-3; TRBD2 aligns across 8 bases. Germline V CDR1 and CDR2: LGHNA, YSLEER. The CDR3 has 16 residues. V was clipped by 0 bases and J by 6 bases; unmatched bases: 8.